This TCR beta chain was recorded in a study of T-cell reconstitution after alpha-beta-depleted transplantation in children. Germline V gene data show CDR1 as SQVTM and CDR2 as ANQGSEA. Trimming cost V 1 base and J 1 base; bases outside gene matches: 7. This CDR3 is built from 16 residues. On this clonotype itself: Antigen: not known.

Preparation of the TCRbeta library involved a method that used unique molecular identifiers. TCRdb redid the calling of the PCR reads with MiXCR, one entry per CDR3 protein. Of 400,000 to 450,000 distinct CDR3 sequences in the sample, 43% were seen once. The study's findings and limits: About two months after transplant, alpha-beta T cells reportedly came from several hundred expanded graft clones. Surviving recipient T cells and thymic progenitors accounted for the high day-60 TCRbeta diversity observed in some patients. From newly produced T cells came most of the T-cell counts and diversity one year after transplant.

This sequence was found in a girl under 10 years old with aplastic anemia, due to receive a stem cell transplant. V and J are TRBV29-1 and TRBJ2-3; 8 bases are a match to TRBD2. The sample here was PBMCs, taken before TCRalphabeta/CD19-depleted stem cell transplant. CDR3 region: CSVEAGLAGGTDTQYF. The CDR3 nucleotides are TGCAGCGTTGAAGCGGGGCTAGCGGGCGGCACAGATACGCAGTATTTT.